One sample yielded the 10 T cell receptor beta chains listed below, sequenced in a study of regulatory T cells in long-lasting Graves disease. Building of the TCR beta libraries involved iRepertoire HTBI primers and Arm-PCR of CDR3 regions. TCRdb fed the multiplex PCR reads into MiXCR, producing one record per CDR3 protein. The table records a few hundred thousand distinct CDR3 sequences, 20% of them present only once. Noted time point: newly diagnosed GD, antithyroid drugs for less than 3 months. Making the TCR library involved RNA that had been extracted from PBMCs. The sample in question was peripheral blood mononuclear cells (PBMCs), obtained at new diagnosis, from a patient treated with antithyroid drugs. These receptors were collected from a female donor with Graves disease.

This clonotype was observed once. The chain recombines TRBV29-1 with TRBJ2-5; TRBD2 matches at 11 bases. The germline V gene encodes CDR1 SQVTM and CDR2 ANQGSEA. J lost 5 bases, V lost 7 bases, and 12 bases had no gene match. This CDR3 comprises 15 residues. The CDR3 here is CSAGGLAVGPETQYF. CDR3 coding DNA: TGCAGCGCCGGGGGACTAGCGGTAGGGCCGGAGACCCAGTACTTC.

This clonotype was detected many times. J is TRBJ2-7 and V is TRBV12-3 or TRBV12-4; 8 nucleotides match TRBD2. V trimming: 6 bases; J trimming: 1 base; junction bases outside the gene matches: 8. The CDR3 sequence is 15 residues long. The CDR3 sequence: CASSHPSGSSYEQYF. The CDR3 DNA reads TGTGCCAGCAGCCACCCTAGCGGGTCTTCCTACGAGCAGTACTTC.

This clonotype was seen ten or more times. V is TRBV20-1 and J is TRBJ2-2; the D is unclear. Trimming left V 1 base short and J 6 bases short, with 9 bases between. This CDR3 region has 13 residues. Germline CDR1 DFQATT, CDR2 SNEGSKA (reference sequence). The chain's CDR3 is CSARADFPGELFF. CDR3 nucleotide sequence: TGCAGTGCTAGAGCCGACTTCCCCGGGGAGCTGTTTTTT.

This clonotype was seen at least ten times. The V call is TRBV5-1, the J call TRBJ2-2; 7 bases are shared with TRBD2. The V and J ends lost 3 bases and 0 bases, in that order; junction bases with no gene match: 5. The CDR3 is 16 residues long. CDR1 and CDR2 from the germline V gene are SGHRS and YFSETQ. The CDR3 spells CASSSGDYSNTGELFF. The CDR3 region has the DNA TGCGCCAGCAGCTCCGGGGACTACTCGAACACCGGGGAGCTGTTTTTT.

This clonotype was recorded only once. The V call is TRBV5-1, the J call TRBJ2-2; tentative D call: TRBD1 (6 bases). Germline V CDR1 and CDR2: SGHRS, YFSETQ. This CDR3 is 16 amino acids long. V was trimmed by 0 bases and J by 4 bases, leaving 13 bases between them. The CDR3 DNA reads TGCGCCAGCAGCTTGGCTTGGACAGAGGGCACCGGGGAGCTGTTTTTT. Amino acids: CASSLAWTEGTGELFF.

This clonotype was found a few times. The chain carries TRBV5-1 and TRBJ1-2; TRBD1 is a possible D gene (6 bases). The CDR3 is 12 amino acids. Germline CDR1 and CDR2: SGHRS and YFSETQ. Deletions cut 2 bases from V and 5 bases from J, with 7 bases between. CDR3 sequence (DNA): TGCGCCAGCAGCTTCCAGGGGTATGGCTACACCTTC. This translates into CASSFQGYGYTF.

A word on this clonotype: This is likely an artifact of a read error, given a far larger clone one base away. The chain recombines TRBV7-3 with TRBJ2-3, with 13 bases that match TRBD2. The CDR3 totals 17 residues. Germline loops: CDR1 SGHTA, CDR2 FQGTGA. DNA of the CDR3: TGTGTCAGCAGCGAACTACTAGCGGGGGGGCCCGAAGATACGCAGTATTTT. This sequence encodes CVSSELLAGGPEDTQYF.

The chain joins TRBV10-3 to TRBJ1-2, with 8 nucleotides matching TRBD1. Germline V lookup: CDR1 ENHRY, CDR2 SYGVKD. With V trimmed by 3 bases and J by 7 bases, 10 bases remained unmatched. The CDR3 sequence is 15 residues long. The CDR3 nucleotides are TGTGCCATCAGTGAATTCGGGACAGGCGGAGCTGGCTACACCTTC. Amino acids: CAISEFGTGGAGYTF.

This clonotype was observed at least ten times. The chain carries TRBV29-1 and TRBJ1-1; no clear D gene. The CDR3 is made up of 14 amino acids. V was shortened by 6 bases and J by 3 bases, with 17 bases between the two germline ends. Germline CDR1 is SQVTM and CDR2 is ANQGSEA. CDR3 sequence (DNA): TGCAGCGTGGATCCGGGCCCCCTTGACACTGAAGCTTTCTTT. This codes for CSVDPGPLDTEAFF.

About this clonotype: This likely traces to a read error, being one base from a far larger clone. This chain joins TRBV5-5 and TRBJ2-7; D possibly corresponds to TRBD2 (7 bases). The germline gives CDR1 SGHKS, CDR2 YYEKEE (reference sequence). V gave up 7 bases and J gave up 3 bases, with 17 bases separating them. The CDR3 totals 14 residues. CDR3 DNA: TGTGCCAGCTGCCCCACGGGGGGCCACTACGAGCAGTACTTC. Its translation: CASCPTGGHYEQYF.